These T cell receptor beta chains were read from a single sample in a study of vaccination and CD4 T cells after COVID-19. Their recognized antigens are unknown. Via MiXCR, TCRdb re-called the PCR reads, giving one row per CDR3 protein. The profile shows approximately 15,000 distinct CDR3 sequences, more than 25% of them singletons. The sample consisted of cultured CD4+ T cells from blood. Every receptor here comes from a human donor with COVID-19. The CDR3 runs from the conserved cysteine through the conserved F or W. The D gene is left open where the match is weak. Only part of the rows carry a size: once, few, many, or a class if the clone is expanded.

TRBJ1-5 few TRBD1 TRBV19 16 CASKGRGRLGDQPQHF TGTGCCAGTAAGGGCAGGGGGCGCTTGGGGGATCAGCCCCAGCATTTT
TRBJ2-1 . TRBD2 TRBV7-2 16 CASSFLGVAGNNEQFF TGTGCCAGCAGCTTCCTCGGGGTAGCGGGGAACAATGAGCAGTTCTTC
TRBJ1-5 few . TRBV19 13 CASRLGTNQPQHF TGTGCCAGTAGACTGGGTACCAATCAGCCCCAGCATTTT
TRBJ2-3 medium-sized . TRBV7-2 14 CASSLSSSTDTQYF TGTGCCAGCAGCTTGTCTTCATCGACAGATACGCAGTATTTT
TRBJ2-2 . TRBD1 TRBV2 14 CATAGTVYTGELFF TGTGCCACCGCCGGGACAGTTTACACCGGGGAGCTGTTTTTT
TRBJ2-3 . . TRBV6-4 16 CASSEDRSPRTDTQYF TGTGCCAGCAGTGAAGACAGGTCCCCCCGCACAGATACGCAGTATTTT
TRBJ2-5 . . TRBV10-3 16 CAIGTAPGQTQETQYF TGTGCCATCGGGACGGCGCCGGGACAAACACAAGAGACCCAGTACTTC
TRBJ1-2 . TRBD1 TRBV4-1 16 CASSQEGDREGEGYTF TGCGCCAGCAGCCAAGAAGGGGACAGGGAAGGTGAGGGCTACACCTTC
TRBJ2-2 . . TRBV6-1 14 CASIPHGSGGELFF TGTGCCAGCATTCCCCATGGGAGCGGCGGGGAGCTGTTTTTT
TRBJ2-7 . . TRBV6-5 14 CASSYRQNSYEQYF TGTGCCAGCAGTTACCGGCAGAACTCCTACGAGCAGTACTTC
TRBJ2-1 once . TRBV4-2 16 CASSQDRSQGATLQFF TGTGCCAGCAGCCAAGATCGGTCACAAGGGGCGACGTTGCAGTTCTTC
TRBJ1-5 few . TRBV18 15 CASSPPGPGFQPQHF TGTGCCAGCTCACCTCCGGGCCCAGGGTTTCAGCCCCAGCATTTT
TRBJ1-1 . TRBD1 TRBV11-3 15 CASSSTGTGRTEAFF TGTGCCAGCAGCTCGACTGGGACAGGGAGAACTGAAGCTTTCTTT
TRBJ1-2 . . TRBV6-1 19 CASSEALQRGNLGGYGYTF TGTGCCAGCAGTGAAGCGCTTCAAAGGGGTAACCTAGGGGGATATGGCTACACCTTC
TRBJ2-3 . . TRBV6-1 16 CASSKARQALTDTQYF TGTGCCAGCAGTAAGGCCCGTCAGGCCCTCACAGATACGCAGTATTTT
TRBJ2-3 few . TRBV2 11 CASSQSDTQYF TGTGCCAGCTCCCAATCCGATACGCAGTATTTT
TRBJ1-2 few . TRBV7-2 13 CASSLSNNYGYTF TGTGCCAGCAGCTTATCTAATAACTATGGCTACACCTTC
TRBJ2-5 few TRBD2 TRBV6-1 16 CASRPLAGGPGETQYF TGTGCCAGCCGCCCCCTAGCGGGGGGACCAGGGGAGACCCAGTACTTC
TRBJ2-5 medium-sized . TRBV2 15 CASSEARQSVETQYF TGTGCCAGCAGTGAAGCTCGACAGTCGGTGGAGACCCAGTACTTC
TRBJ1-2 medium-sized TRBD1 TRBV27 14 CASSPNRGQGGYTF TGTGCCAGCAGTCCTAACAGGGGTCAGGGTGGCTACACCTTC
TRBJ1-1 . . TRBV10-3 14 CAISEGPVDTEAFF TGTGCCATCAGTGAGGGCCCCGTGGACACTGAAGCTTTCTTT
TRBJ2-4 . . TRBV28 17 CASSLGGLGLAKNIQYF TGTGCCAGCAGTTTAGGTGGGTTGGGGCTAGCCAAAAACATTCAGTACTTC
TRBJ1-5 few . TRBV6-5 13 CASSYGDNQPQHF TGTGCCAGCAGTTACGGGGACAATCAGCCCCAGCATTTT
TRBJ1-2 . TRBD1 TRBV5-1 12 CATRDRDYGYTF TGCGCCACTCGGGACAGGGACTATGGCTACACCTTC
TRBJ2-7 medium-sized . TRBV5-4 14 CASSQSDESYEQYF TGTGCCAGCAGCCAGAGCGATGAGTCCTACGAGCAGTACTTC
TRBJ2-3 . TRBD2 TRBV7-2 17 CASSLIPSGGKTDTQYF TGTGCCAGCAGCTTAATCCCCAGCGGGGGGAAAACAGATACGCAGTATTTT
TRBJ1-2 few . TRBV6-1 13 CASSEASGYGYTF TGTGCCAGCAGTGAAGCCTCGGGTTATGGCTACACCTTC
TRBJ1-1 . . TRBV9 15 CASSVVGSLGTEAFF TGTGCCAGCAGCGTAGTAGGATCGTTGGGGACTGAAGCTTTCTTT
TRBJ1-6 . . TRBV20-1 19 CSASRAGTEGGRYNSPLHF TGCAGTGCTAGCCGTGCGGGGACTGAGGGAGGACGGTATAATTCACCCCTCCACTTT
TRBJ2-1 . TRBD2 TRBV4-1 18 CASSQVDLGLAAYNEQFF TGCGCCAGCAGCCAAGTTGACTTGGGACTAGCGGCCTACAATGAGCAGTTCTTC
TRBJ2-3 . . TRBV4-1 14 CASSQGTSTDTQYF TGCGCCAGCAGCCAGGGGACAAGCACAGATACGCAGTATTTT
TRBJ2-2 . . TRBV5-4 13 CASSPSGSGELFF TGTGCCAGCAGCCCCTCGGGGTCCGGGGAGCTGTTTTTT
TRBJ2-2 . TRBD2 TRBV5-1 16 CASSLGTRGETGELFF TGCGCCAGCAGCTTGGGGACTAGAGGGGAAACCGGGGAGCTGTTTTTT
TRBJ2-7 few . TRBV15 14 CATSWDFSSYEQYF TGTGCCACCAGCTGGGACTTTAGCTCCTACGAGCAGTACTTC
TRBJ1-6 few . TRBV7-2 13 CASSLVQNSPLHF TGTGCCAGCAGCTTAGTTCAGAATTCACCCCTCCACTTT
TRBJ2-1 few TRBD1 TRBV24-1 16 CATSDTSGTGTDEQFF TGTGCCACCAGTGATACGTCCGGGACAGGGACTGATGAGCAGTTCTTC
TRBJ1-6 few . TRBV6-5 15 CASSLYGTYNSPLHF TGTGCCAGCAGTTTATACGGCACCTATAATTCACCCCTCCACTTT
TRBJ1-2 few TRBD1 TRBV5-1 14 CASSKDRGRNGYTF TGCGCCAGCAGCAAAGACAGGGGAAGAAATGGCTACACCTTC
TRBJ1-3 . TRBD1 TRBV9 16 CASSIGQGNNGNTIYF TGTGCCAGCAGCATTGGACAGGGAAACAATGGAAACACCATATATTTT
TRBJ2-5 few TRBD2 TRBV5-1 14 CASSPGTSAETQYF TGCGCCAGCAGCCCAGGGACTAGCGCCGAGACCCAGTACTTC
TRBJ2-4 . . TRBV7-9 16 CASSLDDRGADNIQYF TGTGCCAGCAGCTTAGATGACCGGGGGGCAGATAACATTCAGTACTTC
TRBJ1-1 few . TRBV29-1 14 CSVAQGQGYTEAFF TGCAGCGTTGCTCAGGGTCAAGGGTACACTGAAGCTTTCTTT
TRBJ1-2 . . TRBV2 14 CASSMTEKNYGYTF TGTGCCAGCAGTATGACAGAAAAGAACTATGGCTACACCTTC
TRBJ2-1 . . TRBV7-9 12 CASSLWENEQFF TGTGCCAGCAGCTTGTGGGAGAATGAGCAGTTCTTC
TRBJ1-6 few . TRBV6-1 15 CASSGRETYNSPLHF TGTGCCAGCAGTGGTAGAGAAACCTATAATTCACCCCTCCACTTT
TRBJ2-3 . . TRBV12-3/TRBV12-4 15 CASSHRDRGTDTQYF TGTGCCAGCAGTCACAGGGACCGGGGCACAGATACGCAGTATTTT
TRBJ2-2 . . TRBV20-1 15 CSANSRGKNTGELFF TGCAGTGCTAATTCGCGGGGAAAGAACACCGGGGAGCTGTTTTTT
TRBJ2-3 . . TRBV7-9 12 CASVTDTDTQYF TGTGCCAGCGTCACCGACACAGATACGCAGTATTTT
TRBJ2-5 . . TRBV28 13 CASSSSGRETQYF TGTGCCAGCAGTTCTTCAGGGAGAGAGACCCAGTACTTC
TRBJ1-3 . . TRBV7-2 15 CASSLGAYSGNTIYF TGTGCCAGCAGCTTGGGGGCTTACTCTGGAAACACCATATATTTT